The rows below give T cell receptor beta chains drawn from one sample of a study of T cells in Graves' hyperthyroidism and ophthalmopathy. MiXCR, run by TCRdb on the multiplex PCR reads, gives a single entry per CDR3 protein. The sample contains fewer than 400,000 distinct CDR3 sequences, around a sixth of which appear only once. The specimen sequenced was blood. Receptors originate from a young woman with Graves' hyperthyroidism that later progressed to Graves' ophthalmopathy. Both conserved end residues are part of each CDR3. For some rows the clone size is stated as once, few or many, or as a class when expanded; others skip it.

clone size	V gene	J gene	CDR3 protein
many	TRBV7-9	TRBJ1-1	CASSLRASLNTEAFF
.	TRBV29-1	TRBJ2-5	CSVEEGLAGETETQYF
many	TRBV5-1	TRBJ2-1	CASSALGGDTSGRYNEQFF
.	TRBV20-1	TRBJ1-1	CSASPPDWNTEAFF
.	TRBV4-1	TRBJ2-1	CASSQSGREWNEQFF
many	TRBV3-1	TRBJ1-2	CASSQEEEGQEQQDINYGYTF
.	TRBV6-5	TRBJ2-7	CASSYSTVSYEQYF
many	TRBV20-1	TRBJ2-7	CSASPKPPGGTAYEQYF
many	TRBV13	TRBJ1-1	CASSLRGGGTEAFF
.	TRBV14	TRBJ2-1	CASSPPFPGLRVNDQFF
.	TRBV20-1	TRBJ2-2	CSALTSSGLNTGELFF
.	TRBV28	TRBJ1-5	CASSSVGQPQHF
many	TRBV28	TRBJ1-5	CASSLPRTGGDQPQHF
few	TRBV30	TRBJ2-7	CAWSLPLRVNYEQYF
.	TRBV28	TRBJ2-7	CASSLNGLAVTYEQYF
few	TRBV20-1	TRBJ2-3	CSAIAFRPTENTQYF
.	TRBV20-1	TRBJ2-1	CSARNGSYNEQFF
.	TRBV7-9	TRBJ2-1	CASSDGLAGNNEQFF
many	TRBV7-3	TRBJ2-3	CASSLIAGGPPDTQYF
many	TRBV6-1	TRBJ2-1	CASSFGTRYNEQFF
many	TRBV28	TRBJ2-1	CASSLTSGRVDEQFF
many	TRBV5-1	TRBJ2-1	CASSLGYLAERDNEQFF
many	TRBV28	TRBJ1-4	CASSLGGSTNEKLFF
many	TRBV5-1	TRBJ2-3	CASSLGRLEVGTDTQYF
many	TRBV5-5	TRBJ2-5	CASSLMTGGRETQYF
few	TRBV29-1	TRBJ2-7	CSVEDGTSGSYEQYF
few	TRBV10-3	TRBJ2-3	CAISGGPPGDTQYF
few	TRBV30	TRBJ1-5	CAWGPGEAQPQHF
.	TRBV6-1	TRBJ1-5	CASTTTRQANQPQHF
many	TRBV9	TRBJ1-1	CASSDTGPEAFF
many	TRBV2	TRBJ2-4	CASSEGLLLASKNIQYF
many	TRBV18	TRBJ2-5	CASSPLGTQETQYF
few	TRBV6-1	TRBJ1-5	CASSSSSGVGTNQPQHF
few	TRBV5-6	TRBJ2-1	CASRQGLGYNEQFF
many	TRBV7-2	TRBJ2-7	CASSTTTGSYEQYF
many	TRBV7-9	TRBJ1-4	CASSLELGLVEKLFF
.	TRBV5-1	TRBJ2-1	CASSLKDRGYYNEQFF
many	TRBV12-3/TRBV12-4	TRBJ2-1	CASSPNSRSSYNEQFF
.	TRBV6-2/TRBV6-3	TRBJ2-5	CAPRGAVAGGQETQYF
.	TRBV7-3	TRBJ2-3	CASSWPSGTSGRKGTDTQYF
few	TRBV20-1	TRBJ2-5	CSASSGGVAETQYF
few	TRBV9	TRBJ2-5	CASSGRGLVQETQYF
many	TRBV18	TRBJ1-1	CASSPNGGLNTEAFF
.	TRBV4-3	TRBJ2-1	CASSPGTGTSAYNEQFF
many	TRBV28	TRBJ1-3	CASSPGQFSGNTIYF
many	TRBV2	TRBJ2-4	CASRGTLLAKNIQYF
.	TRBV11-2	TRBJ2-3	CASSASDREDTQYF
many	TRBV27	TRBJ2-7	CASSLGLLYEQYF
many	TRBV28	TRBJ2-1	CATWDRGENEQFF
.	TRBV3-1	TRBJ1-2	CASSQNNNYGCTF
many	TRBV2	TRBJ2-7	CASRISLGELAGGKQYF
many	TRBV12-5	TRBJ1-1	CASGLGDSNTEAFF
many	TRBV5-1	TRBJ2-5	CASSGTGQETQYF
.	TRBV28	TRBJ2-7	CASSLGARGHLSYEQYF
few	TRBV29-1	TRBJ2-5	CSVGPGRRQETQYF
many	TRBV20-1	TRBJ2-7	CSAVGQTYEQYF
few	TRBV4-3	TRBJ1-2	CASSQDRDTYGYTF